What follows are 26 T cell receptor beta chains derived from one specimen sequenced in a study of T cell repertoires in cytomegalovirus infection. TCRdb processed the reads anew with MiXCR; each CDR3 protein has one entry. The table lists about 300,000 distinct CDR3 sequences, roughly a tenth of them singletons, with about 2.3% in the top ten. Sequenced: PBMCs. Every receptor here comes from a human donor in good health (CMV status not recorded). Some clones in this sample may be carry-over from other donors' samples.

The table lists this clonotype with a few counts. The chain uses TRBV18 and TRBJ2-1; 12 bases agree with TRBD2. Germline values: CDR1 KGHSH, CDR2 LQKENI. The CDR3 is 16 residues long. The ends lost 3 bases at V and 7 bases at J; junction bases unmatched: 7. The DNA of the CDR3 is TGTGCCAGCTCACCGGAGCTAGCGGGGGGGCAAAATGAGCAGTTCTTC. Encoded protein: CASSPELAGGQNEQFF.

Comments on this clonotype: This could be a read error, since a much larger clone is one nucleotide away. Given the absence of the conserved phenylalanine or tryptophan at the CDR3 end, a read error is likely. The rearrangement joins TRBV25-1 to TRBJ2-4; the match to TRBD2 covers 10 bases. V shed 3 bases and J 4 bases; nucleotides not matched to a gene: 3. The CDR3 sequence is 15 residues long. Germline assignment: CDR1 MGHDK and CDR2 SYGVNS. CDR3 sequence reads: CASSDASGGKNIQYY. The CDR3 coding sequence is TGTGCCAGCAGTGACGCTAGCGGGGGTAAAAACATTCAGTACTAC.

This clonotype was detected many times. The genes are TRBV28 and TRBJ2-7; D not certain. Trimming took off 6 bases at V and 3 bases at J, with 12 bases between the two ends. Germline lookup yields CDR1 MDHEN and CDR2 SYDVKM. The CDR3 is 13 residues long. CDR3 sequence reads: CASREPSNYEQYF. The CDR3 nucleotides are TGTGCCAGCAGGGAGCCCTCAAACTACGAGCAGTACTTC. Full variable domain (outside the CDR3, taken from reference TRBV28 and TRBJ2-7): DVKVTQSSRYLVKRTGEKVFLECVQDMDHENMFWYRQDPGLGLRLIYFSYDVKMKEKGDIPEGYSVSREKKERFSLILESASTNQTSMYLCASREPSNYEQYFGPGTRLTVT.

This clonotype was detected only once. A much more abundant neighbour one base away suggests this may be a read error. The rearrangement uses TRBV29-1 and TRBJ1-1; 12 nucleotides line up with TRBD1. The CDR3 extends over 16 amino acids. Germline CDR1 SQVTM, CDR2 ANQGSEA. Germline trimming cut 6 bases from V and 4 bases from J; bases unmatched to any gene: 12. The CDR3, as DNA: TGCAGCGTGTTAGTCGGGACAGGGGGCGCGGGCACTGAAGCTTTCTTT. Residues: CSVLVGTGGAGTEAFF.

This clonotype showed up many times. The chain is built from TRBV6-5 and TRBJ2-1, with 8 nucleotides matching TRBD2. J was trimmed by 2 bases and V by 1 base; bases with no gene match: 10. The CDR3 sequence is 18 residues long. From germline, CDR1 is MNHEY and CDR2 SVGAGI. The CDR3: CASSYFSISGGPYNEQFF. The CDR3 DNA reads TGTGCCAGCAGTTACTTTTCTATATCGGGGGGGCCCTACAATGAGCAGTTCTTC.

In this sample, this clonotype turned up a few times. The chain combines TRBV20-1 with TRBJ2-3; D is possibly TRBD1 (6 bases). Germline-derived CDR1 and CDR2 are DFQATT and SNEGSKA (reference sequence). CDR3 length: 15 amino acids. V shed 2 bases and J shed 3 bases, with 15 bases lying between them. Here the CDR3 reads CSARKGGVGTDTQYF. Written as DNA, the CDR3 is TGCAGTGCTAGAAAAGGGGGAGTAGGGACAGATACGCAGTATTTT.

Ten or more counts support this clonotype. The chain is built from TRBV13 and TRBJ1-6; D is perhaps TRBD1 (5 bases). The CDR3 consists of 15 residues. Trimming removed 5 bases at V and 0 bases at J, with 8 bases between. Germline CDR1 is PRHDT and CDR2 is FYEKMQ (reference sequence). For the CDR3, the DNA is TGTGCCAGCAGCCCTGACAGCTCCTATAATTCACCCCTCCACTTT. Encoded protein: CASSPDSSYNSPLHF.

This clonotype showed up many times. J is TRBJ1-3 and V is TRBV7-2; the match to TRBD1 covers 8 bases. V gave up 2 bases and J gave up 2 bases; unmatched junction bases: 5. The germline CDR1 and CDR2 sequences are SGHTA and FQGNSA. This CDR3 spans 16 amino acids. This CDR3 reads CASSLSPGGTGNTIYF. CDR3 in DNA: TGTGCCAGCAGCTTAAGCCCAGGGGGCACTGGAAACACCATATATTTT.

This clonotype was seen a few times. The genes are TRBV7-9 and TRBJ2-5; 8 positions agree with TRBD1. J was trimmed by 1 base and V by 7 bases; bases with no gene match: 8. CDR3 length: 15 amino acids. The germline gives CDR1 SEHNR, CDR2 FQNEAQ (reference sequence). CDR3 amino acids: CASNHRGKIQETQYF. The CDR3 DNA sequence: TGTGCCAGCAACCACAGGGGGAAGATCCAAGAGACCCAGTACTTC.

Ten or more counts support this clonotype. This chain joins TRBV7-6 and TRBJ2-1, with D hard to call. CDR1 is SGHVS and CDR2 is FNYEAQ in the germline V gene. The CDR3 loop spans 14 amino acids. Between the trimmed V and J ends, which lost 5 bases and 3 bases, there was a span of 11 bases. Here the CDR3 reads CASSGEPLYNEQFF. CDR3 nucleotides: TGTGCCAGCAGCGGGGAACCCCTCTACAATGAGCAGTTCTTC.

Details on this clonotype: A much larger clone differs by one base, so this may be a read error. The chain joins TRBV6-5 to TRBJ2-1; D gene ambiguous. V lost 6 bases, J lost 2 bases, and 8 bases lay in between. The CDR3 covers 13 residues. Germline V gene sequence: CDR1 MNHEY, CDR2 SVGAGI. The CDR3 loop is CASRQRTYNEQFF. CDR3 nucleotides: TGTGCCAGCAGACAGAGAACCTACAATGAGCAGTTCTTC.

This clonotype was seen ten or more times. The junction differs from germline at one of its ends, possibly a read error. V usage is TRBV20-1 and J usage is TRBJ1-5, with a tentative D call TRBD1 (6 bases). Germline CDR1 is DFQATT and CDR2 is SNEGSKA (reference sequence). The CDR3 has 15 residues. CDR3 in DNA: TGCAGTGCTAGAGAACCTAGGGGGGGCAACCAGCCCCAGCATTTT. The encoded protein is CSAREPRGGNQPQHF.

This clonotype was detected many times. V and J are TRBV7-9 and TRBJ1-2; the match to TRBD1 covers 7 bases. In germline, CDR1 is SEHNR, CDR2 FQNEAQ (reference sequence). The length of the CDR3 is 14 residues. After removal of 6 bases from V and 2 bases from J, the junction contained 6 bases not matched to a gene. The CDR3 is CASRFSGQNYGYTF. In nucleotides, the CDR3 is TGTGCCAGCAGGTTTTCGGGACAGAACTATGGCTACACCTTC.

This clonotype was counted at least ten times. CDR3 nucleotide sequence: TGCAGCGTTGCTCACGGCGGGTACACTGAAGCTTTCTTT. It codes for CSVAHGGYTEAFF. V usage is TRBV29-1 and J usage is TRBJ1-1; D call uncertain. CDR3 length: 13 residues. Trimming stripped 4 bases from V and 3 bases from J, with 12 bases between. Germline loops: CDR1 SQVTM, CDR2 ANQGSEA.

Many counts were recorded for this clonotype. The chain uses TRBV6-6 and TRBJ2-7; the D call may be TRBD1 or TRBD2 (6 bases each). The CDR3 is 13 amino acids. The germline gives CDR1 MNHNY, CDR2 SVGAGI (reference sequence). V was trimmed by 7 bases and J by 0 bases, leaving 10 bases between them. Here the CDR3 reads CASTRGHSYEQYF. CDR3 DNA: TGTGCCAGCACGCGGGGACACTCCTACGAGCAGTACTTC.

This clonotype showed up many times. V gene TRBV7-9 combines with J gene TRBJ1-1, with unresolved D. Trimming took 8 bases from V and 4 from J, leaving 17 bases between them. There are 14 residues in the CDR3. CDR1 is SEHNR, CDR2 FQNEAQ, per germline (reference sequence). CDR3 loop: CASFQGHISTEAFF. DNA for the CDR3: TGTGCCAGCTTTCAAGGGCACATAAGCACTGAAGCTTTCTTT.

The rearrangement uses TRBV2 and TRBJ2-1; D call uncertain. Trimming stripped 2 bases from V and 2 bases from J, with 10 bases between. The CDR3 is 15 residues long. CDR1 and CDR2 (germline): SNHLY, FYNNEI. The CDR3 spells CASSESTVTYNEQFF. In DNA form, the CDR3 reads TGTGCCAGCAGTGAAAGCACGGTGACCTACAATGAGCAGTTCTTC. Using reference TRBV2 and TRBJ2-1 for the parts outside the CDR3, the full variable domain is EPEVTQTPSHQVTQMGQEVILRCVPISNHLYFYWYRQILGQKVEFLVSFYNNEISEKSEIFDDQFSVERPDGSNFTLKIRSTKLEDSAMYFCASSESTVTYNEQFFGPGTRLTVL.

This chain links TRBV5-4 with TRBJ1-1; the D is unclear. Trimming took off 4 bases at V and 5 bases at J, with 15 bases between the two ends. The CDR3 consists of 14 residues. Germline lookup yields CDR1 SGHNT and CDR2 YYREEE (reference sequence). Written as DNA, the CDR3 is TGTGCCAGCAGCCCCGGTCAGGTGACGACTGAAGCTTTCTTT. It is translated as CASSPGQVTTEAFF.

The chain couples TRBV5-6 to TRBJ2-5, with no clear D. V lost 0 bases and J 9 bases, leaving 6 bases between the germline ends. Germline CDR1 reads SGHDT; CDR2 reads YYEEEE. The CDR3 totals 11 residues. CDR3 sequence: CASSLDGPQYF. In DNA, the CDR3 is TGTGCCAGCAGCTTGGACGGGCCCCAGTACTTC.

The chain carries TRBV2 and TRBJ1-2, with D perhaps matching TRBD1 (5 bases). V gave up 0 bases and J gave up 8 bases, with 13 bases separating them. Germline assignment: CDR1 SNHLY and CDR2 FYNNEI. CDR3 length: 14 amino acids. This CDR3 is CASSEAGLGPGYTF. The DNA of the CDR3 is TGTGCCAGCAGTGAAGCGGGGCTAGGACCGGGCTACACCTTC.

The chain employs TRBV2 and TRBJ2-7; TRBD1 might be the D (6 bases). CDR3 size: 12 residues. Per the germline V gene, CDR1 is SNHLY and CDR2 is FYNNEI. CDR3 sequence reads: CASSQGSYEQFV. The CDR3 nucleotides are TGTGCCAGCAGTCAGGGGTCCTACGAGCAGTTCGTC.

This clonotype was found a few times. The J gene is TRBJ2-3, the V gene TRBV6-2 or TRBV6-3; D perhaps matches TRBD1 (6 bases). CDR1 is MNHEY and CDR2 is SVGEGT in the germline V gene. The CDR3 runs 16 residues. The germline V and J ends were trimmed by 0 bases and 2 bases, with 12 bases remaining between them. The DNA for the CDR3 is TGTGCCAGCAGTTACTCGAGGGGGAACCCCACAGATACGCAGTATTTT. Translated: CASSYSRGNPTDTQYF.

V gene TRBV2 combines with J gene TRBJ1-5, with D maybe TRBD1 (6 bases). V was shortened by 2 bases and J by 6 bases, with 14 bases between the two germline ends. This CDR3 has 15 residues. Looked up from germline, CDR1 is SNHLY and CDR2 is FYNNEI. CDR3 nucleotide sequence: TGTGCCAGCAGTGAATCGGGGGGCCGAAGTCAGCCCCAGCATTTT. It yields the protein CASSESGGRSQPQHF.

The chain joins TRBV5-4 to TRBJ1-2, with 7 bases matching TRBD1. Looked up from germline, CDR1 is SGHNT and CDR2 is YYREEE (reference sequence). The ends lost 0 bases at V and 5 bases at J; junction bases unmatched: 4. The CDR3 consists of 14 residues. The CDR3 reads CASSLEGARYGYTF. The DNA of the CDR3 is TGTGCCAGCAGCTTGGAGGGGGCGCGATATGGCTACACCTTC.

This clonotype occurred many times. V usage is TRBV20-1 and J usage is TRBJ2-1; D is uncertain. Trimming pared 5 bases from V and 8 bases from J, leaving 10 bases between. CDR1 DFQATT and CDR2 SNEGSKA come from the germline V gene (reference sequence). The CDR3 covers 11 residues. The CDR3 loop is CSASDGDEQFF. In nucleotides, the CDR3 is TGCAGTGCTTCCGATGGGGATGAGCAGTTCTTC.

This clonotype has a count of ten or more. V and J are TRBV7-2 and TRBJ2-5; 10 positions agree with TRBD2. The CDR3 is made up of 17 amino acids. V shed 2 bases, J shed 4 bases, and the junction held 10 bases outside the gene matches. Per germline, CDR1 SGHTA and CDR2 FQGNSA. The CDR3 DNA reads TGTGCCAGCAGCTTATCACGTAAAGCGGGGGGGAGAGAGACCCAGTACTTC. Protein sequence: CASSLSRKAGGRETQYF.